Following are 26 T cell receptor beta chains from one sample sequenced in a study of post-analysis software for immune sequencing data. General study results and limits: Five TRBV segments, including TRBV5-6, TRBV5-1 and TRBV20-1, were more frequent in patients than controls.

Antigen specificity for these receptors is unknown. Libraries were made from TCR beta cDNA, and they carried unique molecular identifiers. TCRdb redid the calling of the PCR reads with MiXCR, one entry per CDR3 protein. The profile covers 700,000 to 800,000 distinct CDR3 sequences, with 25% to 30% appearing a single time and around 0.6% taken by the ten largest. The sequenced sample was blood. These receptors were collected from a girl between 10 and 17 years old with multiple sclerosis.

This clonotype was seen just once. This chain links TRBV7-2 with TRBJ2-7; D possibly corresponds to TRBD2 (6 bases). This CDR3 spans 15 amino acids. Germline CDR1 and CDR2: SGHTA and FQGNSA. Between the trimmed V and J ends, which lost 5 bases and 7 bases, there was a span of 21 bases. CDR3 in DNA: TGTGCCAGCAGCCCAACATGGAGGGCGGCGCAGGAGCAGTACTTC. It specifies CASSPTWRAAQEQYF.

This clonotype has just a few counts. Germline and junction disagree at one end, which may indicate a read error. The rearrangement uses TRBV5-1 and TRBJ2-7; 10 bases match TRBD1. CDR3 size: 15 residues. CDR1 SGHRS and CDR2 YFSETQ come from the germline V gene. CDR3 sequence (DNA): TGCGCTAGCAGCTTCTTTGGGACAGGGGTTTACGAGCAGTACTTC. Its translation: CASSFFGTGVYEQYF.

This clonotype was seen repeatedly, ten times or more. The rearrangement uses TRBV7-2 and TRBJ2-1; D is uncertain. V lost 6 bases to trimming and J lost 10 bases, with 10 bases between them. This CDR3 contains 11 residues. Germline V gives CDR1 SGHTA, CDR2 FQGNSA. Here the CDR3 DNA reads TGTGCCAGCAGTCTGAGTTACGAGCAGTTCTTC. It specifies CASSLSYEQFF.

The chain joins TRBV19 to TRBJ2-4; D is unclear. Between the trimmed V and J ends, which lost 6 bases and 0 bases, there was a span of 12 bases. The CDR3 runs to 15 residues. Germline V CDR1 and CDR2: LNHDA, SQIVND (reference sequence). The CDR3 reads CASRGSRPAKNIQYF. The CDR3 region has the DNA TGTGCCAGTAGGGGCAGCCGTCCAGCCAAAAACATTCAGTACTTC.

This chain joins TRBV20-1 and TRBJ2-7; D call uncertain. CDR3 length equals 14 residues. The ends were cut back, 6 bases at V and 0 bases at J, with 15 bases in the middle. Germline lookup yields CDR1 DFQATT and CDR2 SNEGSKA (reference sequence). The CDR3 region is CSAAADLISYEQYF. CDR3 nucleotides: TGCAGTGCCGCGGCGGACCTTATCTCCTACGAGCAGTACTTC.

The V call is TRBV2, the J call TRBJ2-6; the match to TRBD2 covers 7 bases. The J segment lost 1 base and the V segment lost 10 bases, leaving 4 bases of the junction unmatched. The length of the CDR3 is 14 residues. Germline CDR1 and CDR2: SNHLY and FYNNEI. CDR3 sequence reads: CAKGGSSGANVLTF. The CDR3 DNA reads as TGTGCCAAGGGAGGGAGTTCTGGGGCCAACGTCCTGACTTTC.

The chain recombines TRBV5-6 with TRBJ1-1; D gene ambiguous. Germline V gene lookup returns CDR1 SGHDT and CDR2 YYEEEE. The V gene lost 0 bases and the J gene lost 7 bases, with 7 bases spanning the gap. The CDR3 covers 12 residues. The CDR3 spells CASSLADYEAFF. In DNA form, the CDR3 reads TGTGCCAGCAGCTTGGCGGATTATGAAGCTTTCTTT.

Points on this clonotype: This clone may be a read error of a much larger clone one base away. This chain joins TRBV20-1 and TRBJ2-4; tentative D call: TRBD2 (6 bases). The better agreement between TRBJ2-7 and the DNA end casts doubt on the J call. Germline loops: CDR1 DFQATT, CDR2 SNEGSKA (reference sequence). The CDR3 has 13 amino acids. Written as DNA, the CDR3 is TGCAGTGTTAGTCACGGGGGATCCTACGAGCAGTACTTC. It translates to CSVSHGGSYEQYF.

This clonotype was seen more than once but under ten times. The chain employs TRBV9 and TRBJ1-1; 7 nucleotides line up with TRBD1. Germline lookup yields CDR1 SGDLS and CDR2 YYNGEE. This CDR3 spans 14 amino acids. Trimming at V came to 3 bases and at J to 7 bases, leaving 9 bases not matched to a gene. The DNA of the CDR3 is TGTGCCAGCAGCGAAAGGACAGGCCTCGGTGAAGCTTTCTTT. Translated, it gives CASSERTGLGEAFF.

V is TRBV15 and J is TRBJ2-1, with TRBD1 as a possible D gene (6 bases). Trimming shortened V by 5 bases and J by 7 bases, and 21 bases separated the two germline ends. Per the germline V gene, CDR1 is LNHNV and CDR2 is YYDKDF (reference sequence). This CDR3 has 16 residues. CDR3 sequence (DNA): TGTGCCACCAGCGAGAGATCTCCCAGGCAGGGGAATGAGCAGTTCTTC. Protein sequence: CATSERSPRQGNEQFF.

The chain is built from TRBV20-1 and TRBJ2-3; 7 bases map to TRBD2. The CDR3 runs 18 residues. Unmatched junction bases numbered 20, after V lost 5 bases and J lost 3 bases. Germline CDR1 DFQATT, CDR2 SNEGSKA (reference sequence). The CDR3 DNA is TGCAGTGCTTCTCATCTCCAGCTGGGGGGGGGGTCGACAGATACGCAGTATTTT. Translating gives CSASHLQLGGGSTDTQYF.

This clonotype was seen a few times. The V and J genes are TRBV7-2 and TRBJ2-7; D is unresolved. This CDR3 has 13 amino acids. Trimming removed 3 bases from V and 3 bases from J, with 9 bases in between. In germline, CDR1 is SGHTA, CDR2 FQGNSA. The CDR3 reads CASSLGFYYEQYF. Written as DNA, the CDR3 is TGTGCCAGCAGCTTGGGCTTTTACTACGAGCAGTACTTC.

This clonotype came up a few times. The chain combines TRBV24-1 with TRBJ2-5; D gene ambiguous. Trimming took off 3 bases at V and 0 bases at J, with 10 bases between the two ends. CDR3 size: 15 residues. The germline V gene encodes CDR1 KGHDR and CDR2 SFDVKD. CDR3 nucleotides: TGTGCCACCAGTGATGCGCGTTTGTACCAAGAGACCCAGTACTTC. Residues: CATSDARLYQETQYF.

This clonotype was picked up a small number of times. This sequence joins TRBV6-5 and TRBJ2-7, with D possibly matching TRBD1 (5 bases). Germline V gene sequence: CDR1 MNHEY, CDR2 SVGAGI. The CDR3 is 14 amino acids. V shed 6 bases and J shed 1 base, with 13 bases lying between them. This CDR3 reads CASSPTTDSYEQYF. The CDR3 DNA sequence: TGTGCCAGCAGCCCAACGACAGATTCCTACGAGCAGTACTTC.

This chain uses TRBV11-2 with TRBJ2-1; no clear D. The CDR3 covers 14 residues. The ends were cut back, 5 bases at V and 7 bases at J, with 15 bases in the middle. Germline V gives CDR1 SGHAT, CDR2 FQNNGV. CDR3 sequence (DNA): TGTGCCAGCAGCCAACAATCGAAGGGTAATGAGCAGTTCTTC. Encoded protein: CASSQQSKGNEQFF.

The chain has TRBV29-1 and TRBJ1-1, with 11 bases fitting TRBD1. The CDR3 extends over 17 amino acids. The germline V gene has CDR1 SQVTM and CDR2 ANQGSEA. V dropped 7 bases and J dropped 4; count of bases not matched to a gene: 17. The CDR3 nucleotides read TGCAGCGGAGCACGTCCGGGACAGGGGGGGCTCGGCACTGAAGCTTTCTTT. This gives the protein CSGARPGQGGLGTEAFF.

This clonotype came up many times. This chain connects TRBV6-1 to TRBJ2-4; TRBD1 aligns across 8 bases. The CDR3 runs to 18 residues. Germline lookup yields CDR1 MNHNS and CDR2 SASEGT. V was pared by 7 bases and J by 0 bases, with 14 bases of the junction left unmatched. Written as DNA, the CDR3 is TGTGCCAGCAATCCCGGACAGGGAAGGGATCTAGCCAAAAACATTCAGTACTTC. It specifies CASNPGQGRDLAKNIQYF.

Only a few counts were recorded for this clonotype. The chain carries TRBV28 and TRBJ2-2; 7 bases map to TRBD1. In germline, CDR1 is MDHEN, CDR2 SYDVKM. The CDR3 has 16 residues. With V trimmed by 5 bases and J by 2 bases, 8 bases remained unmatched. The CDR3 coding sequence is TGTGCCAGCAGTCCCATCGGGACAGAAAACACCGGGGAGCTGTTTTTT. Encoded protein: CASSPIGTENTGELFF.

V usage is TRBV20-1 and J usage is TRBJ2-3; 10 nucleotides align to TRBD1. V gave up 6 bases and J gave up 5 bases; unmatched junction bases: 5. The CDR3 is 13 residues long. Looked up from germline, CDR1 is DFQATT and CDR2 is SNEGSKA (reference sequence). CDR3 residues: CSAPGQGKDTQYF. The CDR3 DNA follows: TGCAGTGCACCGGGACAGGGGAAAGATACGCAGTATTTT.

At least ten counts were recorded for this clonotype. The genes are TRBV10-3 and TRBJ1-2; 10 bases match TRBD1. Germline CDR1 and CDR2: ENHRY and SYGVKD. The CDR3 runs 13 residues. The V segment lost 9 bases and the J segment 6 bases; nucleotides outside the gene matches: 7. The CDR3 DNA reads TGTGCCATGCGGGACAGGGGTGGAGATGGCTACACCTTC. Its protein product is CAMRDRGGDGYTF.

This clonotype was recorded a few times. This chain links TRBV21-1 with TRBJ1-1. TRBV21-1 is marked as a pseudogene. This CDR3 spans 11 amino acids. CDR3 sequence (DNA): TGTGCCAGCACCTTCCGGGGGGGAGCTTTCTTT. Protein product: CASTFRGGAFF.

The J gene is TRBJ1-2, the V gene TRBV28, with 7 nucleotides matching TRBD1. The length of the CDR3 is 16 residues. Germline V gene lookup returns CDR1 MDHEN and CDR2 SYDVKM. Trimming took 5 bases from V and 4 from J; bases not matched to a gene: 13. The DNA for the CDR3 is TGTGCCAGCAGTGACAACTGGAAGGACAGGACCTATGGCTACACCTTC. This translates into CASSDNWKDRTYGYTF.

V and J are TRBV27 and TRBJ2-3, with 8 bases identical to TRBD1. The CDR3 is 13 amino acids. CDR1 is MNHEY, CDR2 SMNVEV, per germline (reference sequence). V lost 4 bases and J lost 7; bases outside the gene matches: 4. The CDR3 is CASSSDRVYTQYF. Written as DNA, the CDR3 is TGTGCCAGCAGTTCGGACAGGGTTTATACGCAGTATTTT.

The table lists this clonotype with a few counts. The CDR3 DNA sequence: TGCAGTGCTAAGAGCGGAGATGGGAGAGATACGCAGTATTTT. It translates to CSAKSGDGRDTQYF. The chain links TRBV20-1 to TRBJ2-3; D is possibly TRBD2 (5 bases). CDR1 DFQATT and CDR2 SNEGSKA come from the germline V gene (reference sequence). CDR3 length: 14 residues. The germline V and J ends were trimmed by 4 bases and 5 bases, with 16 bases remaining between them.

This clonotype was counted only a few times. This chain uses TRBV29-1 with TRBJ1-2, with D perhaps matching TRBD1 (5 bases). Germline values: CDR1 SQVTM, CDR2 ANQGSEA. V lost 0 bases and J 0 bases, leaving 11 bases between the germline ends. There are 15 residues in the CDR3. CDR3 protein: CSVEDQGTANYGYTF. CDR3 in DNA: TGCAGCGTTGAAGATCAAGGGACGGCTAACTATGGCTACACCTTC. Drawing the rest from reference TRBV29-1 and TRBJ1-2, the complete variable domain is SAVISQKPSRDICQRGTSLTIQCQVDSQVTMMFWYRQQPGQSLTLIATANQGSEATYESGFVIDKFPISRPNLTFSTLTVSNMSPEDSSIYLCSVEDQGTANYGYTFGSGTRLTVV.

Ten or more counts support this clonotype. The CDR3, as DNA: TGCGCCAGCAGCTTCAGAGGCTCGAGCTCTGGGGCCAACGTCCTGACTTTC. Amino acids: CASSFRGSSSGANVLTF. This sequence joins TRBV5-1 and TRBJ2-6, with D hard to call. Germline V gene sequence: CDR1 SGHRS, CDR2 YFSETQ. This CDR3 comprises 17 residues. The V and J ends lost 2 bases and 0 bases respectively, with 12 bases between them.